A single T cell receptor (beta chain) is shown here with its context. V was trimmed by 10 bases and J by 0 bases, leaving 14 bases between them. Germline CDR1 is SGHNT and CDR2 is YYREEE (reference sequence). This CDR3 has 14 amino acids. This specimen belongs to a study of blood T cell repertoires in COVID-19. As for the study in general: The United States, Italy and Spain supplied acute and convalescent COVID-19 samples. PBMCs, B-cell-depleted T cells, or T cells were the source of the cDNA or gDNA that made up the material.

In the authors' methods: Nucleated cell counts were estimated from reference gene primer amplification. Generated by immunoSEQ multiplex PCR, the TCRdb table keeps only in-frame clones and is missing some. V, J and clone size reflect that table, while D and trimming were determined from the DNA. The sample has approximately 120,000 clones; roughly three quarters are singletons. V usage is TRBV5-4 and J usage is TRBJ2-1; no reliable D call. This clonotype was obtained from a man aged 35 to 55 with active or convalescent COVID-19. Sequencing used peripheral blood. The DNA for the CDR3 is TGTGCCTCCCGCCAGGAAAGCTCCTACAATGAGCAGTTCTTC. This sequence encodes CASRQESSYNEQFF.